These 20 T cell receptor beta chains came from one sample sequenced in a study of T cell responses to AZD1222 COVID-19 vaccine. Data came from immunoSEQ multiplex PCR; TCRdb stores just in-frame clones and leaves some out. The sample has roughly 110,000 clones, roughly 90% seen once; the top ten hold roughly 4.3%. The sequencing used peripheral blood, collected on day 0 of AZD1222 vaccination. Source of these receptors: an adult in good health.

The V gene is TRBV13, the J gene TRBJ2-7; D remains ambiguous. The germline gives CDR1 PRHDT, CDR2 FYEKMQ (reference sequence). The CDR3 runs to 13 residues. The germline V and J ends were trimmed by 4 bases and 3 bases, with 10 bases remaining between them. CDR3 in DNA: TGTGCCAGCAGCTCCCGACAACTCTACGAGCAGTACTTC. It yields the protein CASSSRQLYEQYF.

The gene calls are TRBV2 and TRBJ1-4; TRBD1 matches at 8 bases. V was pared by 7 bases and J by 8 bases, with 12 bases of the junction left unmatched. Germline CDR1 reads SNHLY; CDR2 reads FYNNEI. The CDR3 has 15 residues. The CDR3 DNA follows: TGTGCCAGCATGCTAAGGACAGGGTCTGGGGAAAAACTGTTTTTT. Residues: CASMLRTGSGEKLFF.

The V and J genes are TRBV6-5 and TRBJ2-5, with 8 bases aligning to TRBD1. V shed 1 base and J 3 bases; nucleotides not matched to a gene: 7. The CDR3 is 16 residues long. Germline V gene lookup returns CDR1 MNHEY and CDR2 SVGAGI. DNA for the CDR3: TGTGCCAGCAGTTACTGGTTCAGGGGGCTAAAAGAGACCCAGTACTTC. It is translated as CASSYWFRGLKETQYF.

This clone was detected only a few times. The chain joins TRBV9 to TRBJ1-2, with 8 bases aligning to TRBD1. The CDR3 has 15 amino acids. J lost 5 bases, V lost 4 bases, and 10 bases had no gene match. Germline V gives CDR1 SGDLS, CDR2 YYNGEE. CDR3 sequence: CASSPQTGERYGYTF. CDR3 DNA sequence: TGTGCCAGCAGCCCACAGACAGGGGAGCGGTATGGCTACACCTTC.

The chain uses TRBV7-8 and TRBJ1-5, with TRBD1 matching over 9 bases. This CDR3 is 18 amino acids long. CDR1 and CDR2 (germline): SGHVS, FQNEAQ. After removal of 5 bases from V and 0 bases from J, the junction contained 11 bases not matched to a gene. For the CDR3, the DNA is TGTGCCAGCAGCAAGAACAGGGGGCTAGATCGTAGCAATCAGCCCCAGCATTTT. Its protein product is CASSKNRGLDRSNQPQHF.

The chain recombines TRBV7-2 with TRBJ2-5; D might be TRBD2 (5 bases). Per the germline V gene, CDR1 is SGHTA and CDR2 is FQGNSA. Between the trimmed V and J ends, which lost 4 bases and 0 bases, there was a span of 12 bases. The CDR3 loop spans 15 amino acids. The chain's CDR3 is CASSSPQDYQETQYF. The CDR3 DNA is TGTGCCAGCAGCTCACCGCAGGACTACCAAGAGACCCAGTACTTC.

This clone is a singleton in its sample. J is TRBJ2-5 and V is TRBV18; 9 bases line up with TRBD1. Germline V gene data show CDR1 as KGHSH and CDR2 as LQKENI. This CDR3 contains 13 residues. The V segment lost 6 bases and the J segment 5 bases; nucleotides outside the gene matches: 4. The CDR3 DNA follows: TGTGCCAGCTCCCGGGACAGGGCGGAGACCCAGTACTTC. Translation: CASSRDRAETQYF.

This clone was seen a few times. This chain connects TRBV6-5 to TRBJ2-3; the D gene is possibly TRBD2 (6 bases). Trimming removed 2 bases at V and 5 bases at J, with 8 bases between. The length of the CDR3 is 13 residues. Germline loops: CDR1 MNHEY, CDR2 SVGAGI. The CDR3 DNA is TGTGCCAGCAGTTACCTGGGGGGAGATACGCAGTATTTT. Protein sequence: CASSYLGGDTQYF.

The chain combines TRBV9 with TRBJ1-3; D remains ambiguous. CDR1 SGDLS and CDR2 YYNGEE come from the germline V gene. The CDR3 is made up of 14 amino acids. V was clipped by 3 bases and J by 0 bases, with 7 bases between them. CDR3: CASSADTSGNTIYF. In DNA, the CDR3 is TGTGCCAGCAGCGCCGACACCTCTGGAAACACCATATATTTT.

In the case of this clone: One end of the junction is discordant with germline, which a read error may explain. The chain joins TRBV7-2 to TRBJ2-1; 8 bases line up with TRBD2. CDR3 length: 15 residues. Germline-derived CDR1 and CDR2 are SGHTA and FQGNSA. In DNA form, the CDR3 reads TGTGCCAGCAGCCTAGCGGGTAGCTCCTACAATGAGCAGTTCTTC. Translating it yields CASSLAGSSYNEQFF.

This chain uses TRBV7-9 with TRBJ1-1; 9 nucleotides match TRBD1. Germline CDR1 reads SEHNR; CDR2 reads FQNEAQ (reference sequence). The CDR3 consists of 14 residues. After removal of 6 bases from V and 4 bases from J, the junction contained 6 bases not matched to a gene. The CDR3 spells CASRLGQGVTEAFF. CDR3 nucleotides: TGTGCCAGCAGACTGGGACAGGGAGTCACTGAAGCTTTCTTT.

The genes are TRBV29-1 and TRBJ2-7; no definite D call. CDR1 is SQVTM and CDR2 is ANQGSEA in the germline V gene. V was shortened by 5 bases and J by 0 bases, with 11 bases between the two germline ends. This CDR3 has 13 amino acids. This CDR3 is CSVLTRVSYEQYF. CDR3 sequence (DNA): TGCAGCGTTTTGACAAGAGTCTCCTACGAGCAGTACTTC.

This clone has a handful of counts. The chain joins TRBV5-5 to TRBJ1-2; D gene uncertain. This CDR3 is 12 amino acids long. The V end was cut by 2 bases, the J end by 8 bases, with 10 bases between. CDR1 is SGHKS and CDR2 is YYEKEE in the germline V gene (reference sequence). The CDR3 here is CASSFGVRGYTF. DNA for the CDR3: TGTGCCAGCAGCTTCGGGGTGCGGGGCTACACCTTC.

V usage is TRBV30 and J usage is TRBJ2-1; D not certain. The CDR3 runs to 11 residues. V was cut by 2 bases and J by 5 bases, with 4 bases left in between. Germline V gene sequence: CDR1 GTSNPN, CDR2 SVGIG (reference sequence). The CDR3 DNA sequence: TGTGCCTGGAGTCGAAACAATGAGCAGTTCTTC. Amino acids: CAWSRNNEQFF. The full variable domain, rest sourced from reference TRBV30 and TRBJ2-1, is SQTIHQWPATLVQPVGSPLSLECTVEGTSNPNLYWYRQAAGRGLQLLFYSVGIGQISSEVPQNLSASRPQDRQFILSSKKLLLSDSGFYLCAWSRNNEQFFGPGTRLTVL.

The chain links TRBV2 to TRBJ2-2; 12 nucleotides agree with TRBD2. Per germline, CDR1 SNHLY and CDR2 FYNNEI. The CDR3 covers 16 residues. The junction had 6 bases not matched to a gene; V was cut back by 4 bases and J by 6 bases. DNA for the CDR3: TGTGCCAGCAGTGCGTCTAGCGGGGGGGCAGCCGGGGAGCTGTTTTTT. This encodes CASSASSGGAAGELFF.

J is TRBJ1-5 and V is TRBV28; the D gene is possibly TRBD1 (6 bases). V was cut by 1 base and J by 2 bases, with 9 bases left in between. The CDR3 loop spans 15 amino acids. The germline CDR1 and CDR2 sequences are MDHEN and SYDVKM. The CDR3 sequence is CASSLFRGGNQPQHF. As DNA, the CDR3 is TGTGCCAGCAGTTTATTCAGGGGAGGCAATCAGCCCCAGCATTTT.

About this clone itself: This specimen includes other DNA sequences encoding the same CDR3. The chain combines TRBV12-3 or TRBV12-4 with TRBJ1-5; D possibly corresponds to TRBD1 (5 bases). This CDR3 has 13 residues. V lost 6 bases and J lost 4, with 10 bases in between. This CDR3 is CASSLRGNQPQHF. The CDR3 nucleotides are TGTGCCAGCAGCTTACGGGGGAATCAGCCCCAGCATTTT.

The chain couples TRBV4-3 to TRBJ2-7; D is unresolved. V was shortened by 0 bases and J by 3 bases, with 27 bases between the two germline ends. CDR3 length: 20 amino acids. Looked up from germline, CDR1 is LGHNA and CDR2 is YSLEER. CDR3: CASSQDLLRRPQVSGYEQYF. DNA for the CDR3: TGCGCCAGCAGCCAAGATCTCCTTCGTCGCCCCCAGGTCAGTGGCTACGAGCAGTACTTC.

The V call is TRBV7-6, the J call TRBJ1-6, with 7 bases matching TRBD1. This CDR3 has 15 residues. J was trimmed by 7 bases and V by 5 bases; bases with no gene match: 8. Germline V gives CDR1 SGHVS, CDR2 FNYEAQ. The CDR3 loop is CASSPSRDRNSPLHF. In DNA, the CDR3 is TGTGCCAGCAGCCCGTCCCGGGACAGAAATTCACCCCTCCACTTT.

CDR3 residues: CASSIGLAGGGIYEQYF. DNA for the CDR3: TGTGCCAGTAGTATCGGACTAGCGGGGGGCGGAATCTACGAGCAGTACTTC. This chain connects TRBV19 to TRBJ2-7; 14 bases match TRBD2. The CDR3 loop spans 17 amino acids. With 3 bases clipped from V and 3 bases from J, the junction kept 7 bases outside the gene matches. CDR1 is LNHDA, CDR2 SQIVND, per germline (reference sequence).